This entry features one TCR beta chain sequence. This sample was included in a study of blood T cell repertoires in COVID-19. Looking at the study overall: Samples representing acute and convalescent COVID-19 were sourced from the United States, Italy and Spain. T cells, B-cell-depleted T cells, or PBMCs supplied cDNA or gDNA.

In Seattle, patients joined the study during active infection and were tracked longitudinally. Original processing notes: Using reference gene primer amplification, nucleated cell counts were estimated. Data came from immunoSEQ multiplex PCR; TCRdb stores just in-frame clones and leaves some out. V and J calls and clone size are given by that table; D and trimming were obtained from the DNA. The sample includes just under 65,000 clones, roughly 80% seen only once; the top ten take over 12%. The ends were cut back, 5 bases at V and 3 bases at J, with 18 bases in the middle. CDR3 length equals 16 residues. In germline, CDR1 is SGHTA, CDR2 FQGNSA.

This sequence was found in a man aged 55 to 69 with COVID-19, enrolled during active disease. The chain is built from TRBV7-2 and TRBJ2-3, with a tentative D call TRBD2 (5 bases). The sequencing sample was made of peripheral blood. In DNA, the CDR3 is TGTGCCAGCAGCATGGACCTCCAGCGAGGGACAGATACGCAGTATTTT. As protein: CASSMDLQRGTDTQYF.